A selection of T cell receptor beta chains follows, all from one sample in a study of blood T cell repertoires in COVID-19. Profiled with immunoSEQ multiplex PCR; TCRdb holds only in-frame clones, not every one. This sample carries 85,000 to 130,000 clones, about four fifths of them seen once, and the ten largest clones take over 20%. Sequencing was performed on peripheral blood. Receptors were obtained from a man aged 60 to 69 with acute or convalescent COVID-19. The CDR3 runs from the conserved cysteine through the conserved F or W. D genes are given only for firm matches. Only some rows state a clone size, as once, few, many or a class for expanded clones.

j_gene | v_gene | abundance | d_gene | CDR3aa | CDR3nt
TRBJ1-1 | TRBV6-2/TRBV6-3 | - | TRBD1 | CASSSPGQGGTEAFF | TGTGCCAGCAGTTCACCCGGACAGGGAGGAACTGAAGCTTTCTTT
TRBJ2-5 | TRBV28 | - | TRBD2 | CASSSGGTSGETQYF | TGTGCCAGCAGTTCCGGCGGGACTAGCGGTGAGACCCAGTACTTC
TRBJ2-3 | TRBV18 | - | - | CASSPPGQDTQYF | TGTGCCAGCTCACCACCGGGGCAGGATACGCAGTATTTT
TRBJ1-2 | TRBV20-1 | - | - | CSASFVVNYGYTF | TGCAGTGCTAGTTTCGTAGTTAACTACGGCTACACCTTC
TRBJ2-3 | TRBV3-1/TRBV3-2 | - | - | CASTSRTSTDTQYF | TGTGCCAGCACTTCAAGGACAAGCACAGATACGCAGTATTTT
TRBJ2-1 | TRBV4-3 | - | TRBD2 | CASSQMLAGWGYNEQFF | TGCGCCAGCAGCCAAATGCTAGCGGGATGGGGATACAATGAGCAGTTCTTC
TRBJ1-4 | TRBV5-4 | - | TRBD1 | CASSSYGTGSEKLFF | TGTGCCAGCAGCTCATACGGGACAGGGAGTGAAAAACTGTTTTTT
TRBJ1-1 | TRBV6-5 | - | - | CASSYEGGTNTEAFF | TGTGCCAGCAGTTACGAGGGAGGTACTAACACTGAAGCTTTCTTT
TRBJ2-1 | TRBV24-1 | - | TRBD2 | CATSERTGLAGGDEQFF | TGTGCCACCAGTGAGAGAACGGGACTAGCGGGAGGGGATGAGCAGTTCTTC
TRBJ2-2 | TRBV6-5 | - | TRBD1 | CASRRTGAGELFF | TGTGCCAGCAGACGGACAGGGGCCGGGGAGCTGTTTTTT
TRBJ1-1 | TRBV2 | - | TRBD1 | CASSEARGRTEAFF | TGTGCCAGCAGTGAAGCCAGGGGGCGAACTGAAGCTTTCTTT
TRBJ2-5 | TRBV2 | - | - | CASSATGTSLLETQYF | TGTGCCAGCAGTGCTACCGGCACTAGTCTTTTGGAGACCCAGTACTTC
TRBJ2-2 | TRBV19 | few | - | CASIGPNPAGELFF | TGTGCCAGTATTGGGCCGAACCCAGCCGGGGAGCTGTTTTTT
TRBJ1-1 | TRBV5-6 | once | TRBD1 | CASSLPGQGTEAFF | TGTGCCAGCAGCTTGCCCGGACAGGGAACTGAAGCTTTCTTT
TRBJ2-6 | TRBV19 | - | - | CASSSRGRGANVLTF | TGTGCCAGTAGTTCCAGGGGCCGCGGGGCCAACGTCCTGACTTTC
TRBJ2-1 | TRBV7-8 | many | - | CASSYRDRYNEQFF | TGTGCCAGCAGCTACCGAGACAGATACAATGAGCAGTTCTTC
TRBJ2-3 | TRBV6-2/TRBV6-3 | - | - | CASSHASAGTSTDTQYF | TGTGCCAGCAGCCATGCCTCGGCAGGAACTAGCACAGATACGCAGTATTTT
TRBJ1-5 | TRBV19 | - | - | CASSMRLYSGSNQPQHF | TGTGCCAGTAGTATGCGTCTTTATTCGGGTAGCAATCAGCCCCAGCATTTT
TRBJ1-2 | TRBV7-8 | - | TRBD1 | CASSPTGQHYGYTF | TGTGCCAGCAGCCCGACGGGACAGCACTATGGCTACACCTTC
TRBJ2-5 | TRBV6-5 | - | - | CASKAVRREETQYF | TGTGCCAGCAAAGCAGTTAGGAGGGAAGAGACCCAGTACTTC
TRBJ2-5 | TRBV5-6 | - | TRBD1 | CASSHDRGGGATQYF | TGTGCCAGCAGCCATGACAGGGGAGGTGGAGCGACCCAGTACTTC
TRBJ1-2 | TRBV20-1 | - | - | CSASETGYTF | TGCAGTGCCAGCGAGACCGGCTACACCTTC
TRBJ1-1 | TRBV24-1 | - | - | CATTLGGSTEAFF | TGTGCCACCACCCTGGGGGGTTCCACTGAAGCTTTCTTT
TRBJ2-5 | TRBV5-5 | - | - | CASSAPGGSQETQYF | TGTGCCAGCAGCGCGCCTGGGGGCTCTCAAGAGACCCAGTACTTC
TRBJ1-2 | TRBV10-3 | - | - | CAISSPGNYGYTF | TGTGCCATCAGCTCCCCCGGGAACTATGGCTACACCTTC
TRBJ2-2 | TRBV27 | once | - | CASSFGAGSAGELFF | TGTGCCAGCAGTTTTGGGGCGGGGTCGGCCGGGGAGCTGTTTTTT
TRBJ1-1 | TRBV15 | - | - | CATSRGGPVSEAFF | TGTGCCACCAGCAGGGGAGGCCCCGTGTCTGAAGCTTTCTTT
TRBJ1-2 | TRBV24-1 | - | - | CATSDLRGGPGYTF | TGTGCCACCAGTGATTTGAGGGGCGGACCTGGCTACACCTTC
TRBJ1-2 | TRBV5-6 | - | - | CASSSGMITNYGYTF | TGTGCCAGCAGCTCCGGGATGATTACTAACTATGGCTACACCTTC
TRBJ1-2 | TRBV18 | - | - | CASSPAGTGGTNYGYTF | TGTGCCAGCTCACCAGCGGGTACTGGGGGCACTAACTATGGCTACACCTTC
TRBJ2-3 | TRBV5-4 | - | - | CASSLPGVTQYF | TGTGCCAGCAGCTTACCGGGGGTTACGCAGTATTTT
TRBJ2-7 | TRBV3-1/TRBV3-2 | - | - | CASSLKHRWEQYF | TGTGCCAGCAGCCTCAAACACCGCTGGGAGCAGTACTTC
TRBJ2-5 | TRBV20-1 | - | TRBD2 | CSASTSEAQYF | TGCAGTGCTAGTACTAGCGAGGCCCAGTACTTC
TRBJ2-1 | TRBV4-1 | few | TRBD1 | CASSQEGGYQRNEQFF | TGCGCCAGCAGCCAAGAAGGGGGCTATCAGAGGAATGAGCAGTTCTTC
TRBJ2-1 | TRBV11-3 | - | TRBD2 | CASSLEAGANEQFF | TGTGCCAGCAGCTTAGAAGCGGGAGCAAATGAGCAGTTCTTC
TRBJ1-2 | TRBV5-4 | - | - | CASSALGHGYTF | TGTGCCAGCAGCGCCTTGGGCCACGGCTACACCTTC
TRBJ1-1 | TRBV11-3 | - | TRBD1 | CASSLRNLQGGFTEAFF | TGTGCCAGCAGCTTAAGGAACCTACAGGGGGGGTTCACTGAAGCTTTCTTT
TRBJ2-2 | TRBV18 | once | - | CASSPPRGSAHTGELFF | TGTGCCAGCTCACCACCCCGGGGTAGCGCTCACACCGGGGAGCTGTTTTTT
TRBJ2-7 | TRBV25-1 | - | - | CASSDLSGWKAKEQYF | TGTGCCAGCAGTGATCTCTCCGGGTGGAAGGCTAAAGAGCAGTACTTC
TRBJ1-2 | TRBV7-2 | - | - | CASSENYGYTF | TGTGCCAGCAGCGAGAACTATGGCTACACCTTC
TRBJ2-7 | TRBV28 | few | - | CASSFLSSFSYEQYF | TGTGCCAGCAGTTTTCTCAGTTCCTTCTCCTACGAGCAGTACTTC
TRBJ1-1 | TRBV5-1 | - | TRBD1 | CASSWEGQGMNTEAFF | TGCGCCAGCAGCTGGGAGGGACAGGGGATGAACACTGAAGCTTTCTTT
TRBJ1-1 | TRBV19 | - | - | CASRIVGDTEAFF | TGTGCCAGTAGAATTGTCGGTGACACTGAAGCTTTCTTT
TRBJ1-6 | TRBV4-1 | once | TRBD1 | CASSQESGRGLNSPLHF | TGCGCCAGCAGCCAAGAGAGCGGCAGGGGGTTAAATTCACCCCTCCACTTT
TRBJ1-2 | TRBV2 | - | - | CASSEVSRGGDGYTF | TGTGCCAGCAGTGAAGTGAGCAGGGGCGGCGATGGCTACACCTTC
TRBJ2-1 | TRBV9 | - | TRBD2 | CASSRSGSSYNEQFF | TGTGCCAGCAGCCGTAGCGGGAGTTCCTACAATGAGCAGTTCTTC
TRBJ2-7 | TRBV2 | - | - | CASSPTYEQYF | TGTGCCAGCAGCCCTACCTACGAGCAGTACTTC
TRBJ2-7 | TRBV5-5 | - | TRBD1 | CASSLEQGTYEQYF | TGTGCCAGCAGCTTGGAACAGGGGACCTACGAGCAGTACTTC
TRBJ1-1 | TRBV15 | - | TRBD1 | CATSREGQGGTEAFF | TGTGCCACCAGCAGGGAGGGACAGGGGGGCACTGAAGCTTTCTTT
TRBJ1-1 | TRBV5-1 | - | TRBD1 | CASSLDAGGTEAFF | TGCGCCAGCAGCTTGGACGCAGGGGGCACTGAAGCTTTCTTT
TRBJ2-1 | TRBV18 | - | TRBD1 | CASSHPGQGANEQFF | TGTGCCAGCTCACACCCGGGACAGGGGGCCAATGAGCAGTTCTTC
TRBJ2-3 | TRBV3-1/TRBV3-2 | - | TRBD2 | CASSPQFSTGLLDTQYF | TGTGCCAGCAGCCCACAATTTAGTACGGGACTACTTGATACGCAGTATTTT
TRBJ2-3 | TRBV29-1 | - | TRBD2 | CSVGSGFSDTQYF | TGCAGCGTCGGTAGCGGGTTTTCAGATACGCAGTATTTT
TRBJ2-5 | TRBV10-3 | - | - | CAISETGEETQYF | TGTGCCATCAGTGAGACGGGGGAAGAGACCCAGTACTTC
TRBJ1-2 | TRBV30 | - | - | CAWILKQGAGYTF | TGTGCCTGGATCCTAAAACAGGGAGCGGGCTACACCTTC